Described below is a single TCR beta chain sequence and its context. Here immunoSEQ multiplex PCR was the method, and the copy in TCRdb shows in-frame clones only, minus some. The sample has approximately 480,000 clones; approximately 92% are singletons. This sample is drawn from a study of blood T cell repertoires in COVID-19. V lost 4 bases and J lost 1, with 14 bases in between. The CDR3 is made up of 16 amino acids. The germline V gene has CDR1 SGHKS and CDR2 YYEKEE (reference sequence). The sequenced sample consisted of peripheral blood. The rearrangement links TRBV5-5 to TRBJ1-4, with D tentatively TRBD1 (6 bases). This clonotype originated in a man aged 18 to 29 with COVID-19, enrolled during active disease. CDR3 sequence reads: CASSIGQRQTNEKLFF. The CDR3 region has the DNA TGTGCCAGCAGCATTGGACAGAGGCAAACTAATGAAAAACTGTTTTTT.